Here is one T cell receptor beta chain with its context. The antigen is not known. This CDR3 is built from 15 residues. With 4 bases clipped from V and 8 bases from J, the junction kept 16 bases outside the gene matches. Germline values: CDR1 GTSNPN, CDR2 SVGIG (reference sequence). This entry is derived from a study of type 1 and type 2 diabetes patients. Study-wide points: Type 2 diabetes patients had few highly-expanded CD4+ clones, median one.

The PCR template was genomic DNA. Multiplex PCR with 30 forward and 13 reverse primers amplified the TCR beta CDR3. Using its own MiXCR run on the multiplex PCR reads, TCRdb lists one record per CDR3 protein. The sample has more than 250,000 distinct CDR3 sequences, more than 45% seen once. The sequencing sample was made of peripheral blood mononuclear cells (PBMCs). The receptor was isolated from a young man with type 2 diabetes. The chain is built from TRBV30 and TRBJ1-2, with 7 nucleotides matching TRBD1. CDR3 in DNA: TGTGCCTGGACGGACGCGGGACAGCCCGAGGGGGGCTACACCTTC. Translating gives CAWTDAGQPEGGYTF.